A selection of T cell receptor beta chains follows, all from one sample in a study of T-cell memory formation after mild COVID-19. Via MiXCR, TCRdb re-called the 5' RACE reads, giving one row per CDR3 protein. The sample lists roughly 510,000 distinct CDR3 sequences; 15% to 20% were seen once. Sequencing was done on a sample of PBMCs or a T cell subset sorted from them (not recorded which). These receptors all come from an adult woman who had mild COVID-19 (a few samples of this study predate the infection). Cell type and time point are not known. CDR3s include the opening cysteine and the closing phenylalanine or tryptophan. The D gene is left open where the match is weak. Only part of the rows carry a size: once, few, many, or a class if the clone is expanded.

CDR3 protein	CDR3 DNA	J gene	D gene	V gene	clone size
CSVEVGPDGYTF	TGCAGCGTTGAGGTGGGACCGGATGGCTACACCTTC	TRBJ1-2	NA	TRBV29-1	NA
CSVGAGDTYEQYF	TGCAGCGTTGGGGCAGGGGACACCTACGAGCAGTACTTC	TRBJ2-7	NA	TRBV29-1	few
CASSQGLLGQANTEAFF	TGCGCCAGCAGCCAAGGACTATTGGGACAGGCGAACACTGAAGCTTTCTTT	TRBJ1-1	TRBD1	TRBV4-1	NA
CATRGETGELFF	TGTGCCACTCGCGGAGAAACCGGGGAGCTGTTTTTT	TRBJ2-2	NA	TRBV24-1	many
CASSLGAPGQGAGGYTF	TGTGCCAGCAGCTTAGGGGCACCGGGACAGGGGGCCGGTGGCTACACCTTC	TRBJ1-2	TRBD1	TRBV7-2	NA
CATSKDRESSYEQYF	TGTGCCACCAGCAAGGACAGGGAGTCGTCCTACGAGCAGTACTTC	TRBJ2-7	TRBD1	TRBV15	few
CSVVQGEAFF	TGCAGCGTTGTTCAGGGTGAAGCTTTCTTT	TRBJ1-1	NA	TRBV29-1	NA
CASSLGVEVTGETQYF	TGTGCCAGCAGCTTGGGCGTGGAGGTCACAGGAGAGACCCAGTACTTC	TRBJ2-5	NA	TRBV5-4	NA
CSAGQTGYEQYF	TGCAGTGCTGGACAGACCGGCTACGAGCAGTACTTC	TRBJ2-7	NA	TRBV20-1	NA
CASSDEAGGWYEQFF	TGTGCCAGCAGTGACGAGGCGGGAGGGTGGTATGAGCAGTTCTTC	TRBJ2-1	TRBD2	TRBV6-2/TRBV6-3	NA
CASSYLGVAGADEQFF	TGTGCCAGCAGCTACCTTGGGGTAGCGGGAGCGGATGAGCAGTTCTTC	TRBJ2-1	TRBD2	TRBV7-2	many
CASSQHGGGGYTF	TGTGCCAGCAGCCAACACGGGGGAGGCGGCTACACCTTC	TRBJ1-2	NA	TRBV7-9	few
CASSLVAGGNQPQHF	TGTGCCAGCAGCTTAGTGGCAGGGGGGAATCAGCCCCAGCATTTT	TRBJ1-5	TRBD1	TRBV7-8	NA
CASVHEVGDQPQHF	TGTGCCAGCGTGCACGAGGTGGGGGATCAGCCCCAGCATTTT	TRBJ1-5	NA	TRBV12-3/TRBV12-4	NA
CASSYSGTSPEQFF	TGTGCCAGCAGTTACTCGGGGACTAGCCCTGAGCAGTTCTTC	TRBJ2-1	TRBD2	TRBV6-5	few